This T cell receptor beta chain was documented in a study of T-cell memory formation after mild COVID-19 (dated by TCRdb to about 2021). The study in broad terms: Most TCR sequence clusters were specific to one of the two donors. Two young, previously healthy adult volunteers, one female and one male, were included in the cohort. In two donors, T-cell clones that expanded and contracted after mild COVID-19 were followed by sequencing TCRalpha and TCRbeta repertoires longitudinally. Paper-wide results and their limitations: Some responding clones were detected in pre-infection memory, which suggested that pre-existing cross-reactive memory T cells had joined the SARS-CoV-2 response. Only two mild cases were covered in the study, and larger cohorts including severe cases with pre-infection samples were considered necessary. Whether the second-wave clones peaking on day 37 were SARS-CoV-2 specific was not confirmed. Balanced CD4/CD8 phenotypes were observed for clones contracting from day 15 to 85, whereas a bias towards CD4+ was observed for a second wave of clones expanding from day 15 to 37. Contracting CD4+ clones were located mainly in the CM and EM memory subsets, whereas CD8+ clones were found to be enriched in EMRA.

The CDR3 spans 15 residues, from the cysteine through the phenylalanine. CDR3 DNA only is kept here, 45 bases in frame from base 1. The V and J ends are trimmed by 4 bases and 3 bases, leaving 17 bases between them. Taken from the germline V gene, the CDR1 and CDR2 loops are SGHRS and YFSETQ. Ficoll-Paque density gradient centrifugation was used to isolate PBMCs. On this clonotype itself: What this receptor recognizes is not known. Base-call qualities are not available, and no considerably larger clone is one nucleotide away.

The listed sequencing device is Illumina NovaSeq 6000. Using 5'RACE with constant-segment primers, TCRalpha and TCRbeta cDNA libraries were constructed, with sample barcodes and unique molecular identifiers added in the process. RNA was extracted from every sample with Trizol reagent. Amplification of the libraries took two PCR steps, and the second step added a second sample barcode plus Illumina TruSeq adapters. Libraries were sequenced on an Illumina NovaSeq with 2 x 150 bp paired-end reads. Per the original workflow: The reads were demultiplexed and collapsed into UMI-guided consensus sequences using migec v1.2.7. Using mixcr v2.1.11, UMI consensuses were aligned to TRA and TRB V and J templates and then assembled into clonotypes. A clonotype was counted as expanded or contracted only if both edgeR and NoisET called the change significant, with noise models trained on biological replicates. For edgeR calls, the cutoffs were a false discovery rate-adjusted p below 0.01 and a log2 fold-change threshold of 1. As an exploratory analysis of dynamics, PCA with hierarchical clustering was applied to max-normalized trajectories of the 1000 most abundant clonotypes. Each responding clone was given a CD4 or CD8 phenotype based on the CD4+ and CD8+ repertoires, which had been sequenced separately. The public reads were reanalyzed by TCRdb: fastp trimming at Q25, MiXCR alignment, in-frame beta chains only. Rows with a matching CDR3 protein are joined into one entry that keeps the most common DNA and genes. None of the V and J calls come from the authors' own analysis; TCRdb made them. Counted in this sample were about 110,000 distinct CDR3 sequences; around 12% of them appeared once. Clones ranked in the top ten supply about 27% of the sample.

The chain is made from TRBV5-1 and TRBJ2-7; the D gene is not confidently resolved. The sequence was collected from an adult woman who had mild COVID-19 (a few samples of this study predate the infection). The sample titles of this study are shuffled in the database, so cell type and time point are left out; the donor was told from shared clones. The material sequenced was PBMCs or a T cell subset sorted from them (not recorded which). The DNA sequence reads TGCGCCAGCAGCCTGAAGGCGTCAGGATACTACGAGCAGTACTTC. Its protein product is CASSLKASGYYEQYF.